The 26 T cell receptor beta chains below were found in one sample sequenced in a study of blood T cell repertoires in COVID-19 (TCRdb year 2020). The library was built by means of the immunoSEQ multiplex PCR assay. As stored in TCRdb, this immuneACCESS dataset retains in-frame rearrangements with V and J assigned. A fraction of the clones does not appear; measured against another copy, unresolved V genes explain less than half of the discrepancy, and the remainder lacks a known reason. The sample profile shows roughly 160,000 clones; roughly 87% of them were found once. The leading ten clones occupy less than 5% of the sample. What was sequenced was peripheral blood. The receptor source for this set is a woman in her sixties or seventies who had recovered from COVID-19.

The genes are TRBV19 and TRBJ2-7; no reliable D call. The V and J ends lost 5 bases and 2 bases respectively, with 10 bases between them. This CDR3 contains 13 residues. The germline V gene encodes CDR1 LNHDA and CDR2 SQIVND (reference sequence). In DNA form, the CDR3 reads TGTGCCAGTAGTTTATACAGAGCCTACGAGCAGTACTTC. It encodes CASSLYRAYEQYF.

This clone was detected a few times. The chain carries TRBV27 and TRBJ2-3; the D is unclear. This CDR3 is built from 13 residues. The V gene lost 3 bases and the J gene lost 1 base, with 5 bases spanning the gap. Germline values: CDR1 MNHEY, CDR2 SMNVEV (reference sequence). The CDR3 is CASSFTGTDTQYF. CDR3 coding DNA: TGTGCCAGCAGTTTTACGGGCACAGATACGCAGTATTTT.

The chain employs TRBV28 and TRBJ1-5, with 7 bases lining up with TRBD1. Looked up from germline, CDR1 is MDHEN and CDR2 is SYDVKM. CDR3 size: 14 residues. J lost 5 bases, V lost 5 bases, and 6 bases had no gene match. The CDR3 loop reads CASSTGVGYQPQHF. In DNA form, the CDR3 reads TGTGCCAGCAGTACAGGGGTGGGCTATCAGCCCCAGCATTTT.

CDR3 nucleotides: TGTGCCAGCAGCCCCCGGGACAGGACCTACGAGCAGTACTTC. Translated: CASSPRDRTYEQYF. The V and J genes are TRBV4-2 and TRBJ2-7; TRBD1 aligns across 8 bases. The CDR3 spans 14 residues. V was clipped by 4 bases and J by 2 bases; unmatched bases: 4. Germline V gives CDR1 LGHNA, CDR2 YNFKEQ.

This CDR3 is CASSRTRTDFSNQPQHF. The CDR3 DNA is TGTGCCAGTAGTAGAACTCGGACAGACTTTAGCAATCAGCCCCAGCATTTT. This chain joins TRBV19 and TRBJ1-5; D perhaps matches TRBD1 (6 bases). The CDR3 has 17 amino acids. Per the germline V gene, CDR1 is LNHDA and CDR2 is SQIVND (reference sequence). The germline V and J ends were trimmed by 4 bases and 0 bases, with 16 bases remaining between them.

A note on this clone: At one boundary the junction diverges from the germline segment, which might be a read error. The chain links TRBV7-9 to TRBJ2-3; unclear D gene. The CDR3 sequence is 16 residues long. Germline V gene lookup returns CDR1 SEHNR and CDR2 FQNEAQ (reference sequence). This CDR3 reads CASSLDPGFSRDTQYF. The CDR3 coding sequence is TGTGCCAGCAGCTTAGACCCGGGTTTTAGCAGAGATACGCAGTATTTT.

CDR3 DNA sequence: TGTGCCAGCAGCCGACAGGGGCCCTACGAGCAGTACTTC. This gives the protein CASSRQGPYEQYF. The chain is built from TRBV7-6 and TRBJ2-7, with 8 positions matching TRBD1. The germline CDR1 and CDR2 sequences are SGHVS and FNYEAQ. CDR3 size: 13 residues. V gave up 5 bases and J gave up 2 bases; unmatched junction bases: 2.

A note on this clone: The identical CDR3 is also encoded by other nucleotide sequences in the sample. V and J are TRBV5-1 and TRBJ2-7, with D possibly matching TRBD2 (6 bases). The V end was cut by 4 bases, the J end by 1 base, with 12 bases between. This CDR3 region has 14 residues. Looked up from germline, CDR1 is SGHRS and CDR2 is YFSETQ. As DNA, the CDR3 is TGCGCCAGCAGCGCGACTGGAGGGTCCTACGAGCAGTACTTC. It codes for CASSATGGSYEQYF. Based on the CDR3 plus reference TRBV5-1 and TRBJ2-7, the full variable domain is KAGVTQTPRYLIKTRGQQVTLSCSPISGHRSVSWYQQTPGQGLQFLFEYFSETQRNKGNFPGRFSGRQFSNSRSEMNVSTLELGDSALYLCASSATGGSYEQYFGPGTRLTVT.

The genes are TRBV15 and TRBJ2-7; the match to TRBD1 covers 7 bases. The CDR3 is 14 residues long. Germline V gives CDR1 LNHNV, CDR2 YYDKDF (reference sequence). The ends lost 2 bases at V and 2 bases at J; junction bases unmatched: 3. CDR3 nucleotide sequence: TGTGCCACCAGCAGACGGACAGGAACCTACGAGCAGTACTTC. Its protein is CATSRRTGTYEQYF.

CDR3 in amino acids: CASRVQGNTEAFF. In DNA, the CDR3 is TGTGCCAGCAGGGTACAGGGCAACACTGAAGCTTTCTTT. V gene TRBV2 combines with J gene TRBJ1-1; D might be TRBD1 (6 bases). This CDR3 comprises 13 residues. Per the germline V gene, CDR1 is SNHLY and CDR2 is FYNNEI. Deletions cut 6 bases from V and 2 bases from J, with 10 bases between.

CDR3 bases: TGTGCCAGCAGGGGACAGGGCCAAGAGACCCAGTACTTC. It codes for CASRGQGQETQYF. This chain uses TRBV6-5 with TRBJ2-5; 9 bases align to TRBD1. This CDR3 spans 13 amino acids. From germline, CDR1 is MNHEY and CDR2 SVGAGI. J lost 1 base, V lost 6 bases, and 0 bases had no gene match.

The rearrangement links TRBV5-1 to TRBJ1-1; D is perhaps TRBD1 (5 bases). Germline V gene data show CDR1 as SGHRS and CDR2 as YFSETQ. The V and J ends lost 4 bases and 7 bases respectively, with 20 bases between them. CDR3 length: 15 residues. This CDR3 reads CASSLTSTSGLEAFF. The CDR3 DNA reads TGCGCCAGCAGCCTCACCTCAACCTCAGGGCTTGAAGCTTTCTTT.

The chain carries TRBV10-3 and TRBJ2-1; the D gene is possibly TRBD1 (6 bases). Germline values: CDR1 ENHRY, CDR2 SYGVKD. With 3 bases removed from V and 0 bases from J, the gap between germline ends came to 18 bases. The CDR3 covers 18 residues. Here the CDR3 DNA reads TGTGCCATCAGTGACTCAATTGCCAACAGGGTCTCCTACAATGAGCAGTTCTTC. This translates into CAISDSIANRVSYNEQFF.

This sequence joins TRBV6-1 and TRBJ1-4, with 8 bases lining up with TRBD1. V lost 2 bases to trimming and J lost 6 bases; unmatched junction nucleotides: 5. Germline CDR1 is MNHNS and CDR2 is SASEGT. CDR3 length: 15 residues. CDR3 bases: TGTGCCAGCAGTGAATGGGACAGGACCTATGAAAAACTGTTTTTT. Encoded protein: CASSEWDRTYEKLFF.

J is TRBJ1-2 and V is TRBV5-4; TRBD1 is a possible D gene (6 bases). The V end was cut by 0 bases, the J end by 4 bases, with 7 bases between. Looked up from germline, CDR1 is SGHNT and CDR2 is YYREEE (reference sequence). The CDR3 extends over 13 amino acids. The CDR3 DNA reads TGTGCCAGCAGCTTGGCAGGGGTCTATGGCTACACCTTC. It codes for CASSLAGVYGYTF.

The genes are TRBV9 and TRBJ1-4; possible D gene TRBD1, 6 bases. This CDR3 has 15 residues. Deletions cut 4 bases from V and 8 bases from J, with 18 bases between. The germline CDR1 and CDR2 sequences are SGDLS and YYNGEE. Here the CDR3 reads CASSPQVQGGEKLFF. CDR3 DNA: TGTGCCAGCAGCCCCCAGGTACAGGGCGGAGAAAAACTGTTTTTT.

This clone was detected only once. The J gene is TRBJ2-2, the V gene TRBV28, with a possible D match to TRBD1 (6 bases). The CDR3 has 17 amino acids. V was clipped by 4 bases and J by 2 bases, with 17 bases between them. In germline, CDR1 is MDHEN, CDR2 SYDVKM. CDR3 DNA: TGTGCCAGCAGTTCCCCCGGGACATCAGATAACACCGGGGAGCTGTTTTTT. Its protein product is CASSSPGTSDNTGELFF.

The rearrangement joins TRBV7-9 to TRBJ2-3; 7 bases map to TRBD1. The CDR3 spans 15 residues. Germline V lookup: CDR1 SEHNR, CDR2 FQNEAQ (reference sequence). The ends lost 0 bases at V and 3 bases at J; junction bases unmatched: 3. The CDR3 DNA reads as TGTGCCAGCAGCTTAGCCCAGGGGGAAACAGATACGCAGTATTTT. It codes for CASSLAQGETDTQYF. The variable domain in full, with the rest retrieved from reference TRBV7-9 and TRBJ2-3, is DTGVSQNPRHKITKRGQNVTFRCDPISEHNRLYWYRQTLGQGPEFLTYFQNEAQLEKSRLLSDRFSAERPKGSFSTLEIQRTEQGDSAMYLCASSLAQGETDTQYFGPGTRLTVL.

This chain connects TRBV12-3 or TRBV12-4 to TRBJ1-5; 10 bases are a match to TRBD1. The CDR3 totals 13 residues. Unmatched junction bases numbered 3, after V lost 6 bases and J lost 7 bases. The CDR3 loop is CASRGTGVQPQHF. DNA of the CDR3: TGTGCCAGCAGGGGGACAGGGGTACAGCCCCAGCATTTT.

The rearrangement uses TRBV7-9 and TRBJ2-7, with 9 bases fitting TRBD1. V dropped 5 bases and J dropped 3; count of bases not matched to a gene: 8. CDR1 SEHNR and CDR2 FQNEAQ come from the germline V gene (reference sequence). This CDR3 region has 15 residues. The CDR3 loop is CASSDRDRVHYEQYF. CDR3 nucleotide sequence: TGTGCCAGCAGCGATAGGGACAGGGTCCACTACGAGCAGTACTTC.

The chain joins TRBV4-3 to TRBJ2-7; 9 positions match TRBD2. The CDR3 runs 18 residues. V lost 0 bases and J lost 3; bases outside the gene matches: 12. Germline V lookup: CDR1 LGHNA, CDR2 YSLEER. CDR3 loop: CASSQEGGLAGRNYEQYF. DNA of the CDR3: TGCGCCAGCAGCCAAGAGGGGGGGCTAGCGGGGCGGAACTACGAGCAGTACTTC.

CDR3 in DNA: TGTGCCAGCAGTTCTCCATCGACAGGGAATTACGAGCAGTACTTC. This sequence encodes CASSSPSTGNYEQYF. J is TRBJ2-7 and V is TRBV6-2 or TRBV6-3; the match to TRBD1 covers 7 bases. The trim removed 4 bases at V and 4 bases at J, leaving 10 bases unmatched. The V gene's germline CDR1 is MNHEY and CDR2 SVGEGT. The CDR3 length is 15 residues.

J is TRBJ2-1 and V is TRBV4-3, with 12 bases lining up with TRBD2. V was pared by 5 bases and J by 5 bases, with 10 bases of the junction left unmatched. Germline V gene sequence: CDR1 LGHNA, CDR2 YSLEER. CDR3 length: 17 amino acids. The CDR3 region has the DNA TGCGCCAGCAGCGCAAGGCCCCTAGCGGGGGGGAACAATGAGCAGTTCTTC. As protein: CASSARPLAGGNNEQFF.

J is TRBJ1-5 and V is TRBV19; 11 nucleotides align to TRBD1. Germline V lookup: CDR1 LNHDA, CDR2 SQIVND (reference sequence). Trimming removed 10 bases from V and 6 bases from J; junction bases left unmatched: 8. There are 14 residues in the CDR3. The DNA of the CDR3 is TGTGCCACTTCCGGGACAGGGGGTTTTCAGCCCCAGCATTTT. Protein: CATSGTGGFQPQHF.

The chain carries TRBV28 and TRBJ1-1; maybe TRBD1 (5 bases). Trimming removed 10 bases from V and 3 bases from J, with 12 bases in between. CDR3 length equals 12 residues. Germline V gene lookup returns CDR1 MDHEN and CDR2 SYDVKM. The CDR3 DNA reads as TGTGCCACCGGGACTTTCTACACTGAAGCTTTCTTT. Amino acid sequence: CATGTFYTEAFF.

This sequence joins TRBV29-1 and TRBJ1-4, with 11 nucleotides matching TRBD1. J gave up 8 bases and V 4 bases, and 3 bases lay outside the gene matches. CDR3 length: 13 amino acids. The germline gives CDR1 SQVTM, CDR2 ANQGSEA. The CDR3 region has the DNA TGCAGCGTTGCCGGGACAGGGGGGGAAAAACTGTTTTTT. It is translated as CSVAGTGGEKLFF.